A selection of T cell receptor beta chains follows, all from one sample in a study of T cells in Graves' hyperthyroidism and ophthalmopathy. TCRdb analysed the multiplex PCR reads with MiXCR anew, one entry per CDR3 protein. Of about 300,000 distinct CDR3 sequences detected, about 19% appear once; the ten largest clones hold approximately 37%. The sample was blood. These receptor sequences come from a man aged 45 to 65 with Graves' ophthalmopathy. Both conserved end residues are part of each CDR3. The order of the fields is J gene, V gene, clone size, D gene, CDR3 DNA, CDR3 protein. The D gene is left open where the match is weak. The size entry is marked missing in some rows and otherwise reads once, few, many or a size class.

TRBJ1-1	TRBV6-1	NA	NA	TGTGCCAGCAGTGAAGAGAGTGAAGCTTTCTTT	CASSEESEAFF
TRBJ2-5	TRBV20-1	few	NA	TGCAGTGCTAGGCCCGACAGGGACTCCTTTCATAGGCAAGAGACCCAGTACTTC	CSARPDRDSFHRQETQYF
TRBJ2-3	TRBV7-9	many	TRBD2	TGTGCCAGCAGCCCCCGGGGGACTAGCGGGAGGATGGATACGCAGTATTTT	CASSPRGTSGRMDTQYF
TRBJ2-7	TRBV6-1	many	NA	TGTGCCAGCAAAGGAGCGTCTATATACGAGCAGTACTTC	CASKGASIYEQYF
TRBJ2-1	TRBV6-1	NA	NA	TGTGCCAGCAGTGAAGAGTCAGGAGTCACTAGGGGGTTCTTC	CASSEESGVTRGFF
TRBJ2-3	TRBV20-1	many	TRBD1	TGCAGTGCTTACCGGGACAGGGGCACAGATACGCAGTATTTT	CSAYRDRGTDTQYF
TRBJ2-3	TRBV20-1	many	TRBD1	TGCAGTGCTAGTCGGCAGGGGGTAAGAGATACGCAGTATTTT	CSASRQGVRDTQYF
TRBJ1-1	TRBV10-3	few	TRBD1	TGTGCCACGTCAGACAGGGGGATGAACACTGAAGCTTTCTTT	CATSDRGMNTEAFF
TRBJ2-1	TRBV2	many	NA	TGTGCCAGCAGTTCAGGGGATCCCAAGGTGTCGCAGTTCTTC	CASSSGDPKVSQFF
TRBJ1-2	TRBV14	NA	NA	TGTGCCAGCAGCCAAGGGGCCTTGGACTATGGCTACACCTTC	CASSQGALDYGYTF
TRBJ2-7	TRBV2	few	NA	TGTGCCAGCAGTGAGTCGGACGAGCAGTACTTC	CASSESDEQYF
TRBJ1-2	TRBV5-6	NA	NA	TGTGCCAGCAGCTTGTCCGGCTACCCCGATGGCTACACCTTC	CASSLSGYPDGYTF
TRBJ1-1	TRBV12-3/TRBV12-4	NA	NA	TGCGCCAGCAGGCGGAGTCGGAACACTGAAGCTTTCTTT	CASRRSRNTEAFF
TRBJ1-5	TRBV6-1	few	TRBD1	TGTGCCAGCAGTGATTGGGACAGGGGACGGCCCCAGCATTTT	CASSDWDRGRPQHF
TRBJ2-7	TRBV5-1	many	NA	TGCGCCAGCAGCCTGGATGGGGACCCAACCTACGAGCAGTACTTC	CASSLDGDPTYEQYF
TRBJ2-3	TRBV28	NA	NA	TGTGCCAGCAGTTCGTTCCTACAGGCCGGCGCCCAAGATACGCAGTATTTT	CASSSFLQAGAQDTQYF
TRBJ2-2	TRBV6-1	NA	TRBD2	TGTGCCAGCACACGACTAGCGGGAGTCGGGGAGCTGTTTTTT	CASTRLAGVGELFF
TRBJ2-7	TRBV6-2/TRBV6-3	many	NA	TGTGCCAGCAGTTACCCCGCGGCAGTCTACGAGCAGTACTTC	CASSYPAAVYEQYF
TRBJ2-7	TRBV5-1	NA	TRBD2	TGCGCCAGCAGCGTTAGCGGGAGCCCCGACGAGCAGTACTTC	CASSVSGSPDEQYF
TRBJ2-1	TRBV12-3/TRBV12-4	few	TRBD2	TGTGCCAGCCTCCCTCGGACTAGCTCCCATGAGCAGTTCTTC	CASLPRTSSHEQFF
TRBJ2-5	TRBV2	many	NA	TGTGCCAGCAGTGGCAACAGGGAAGAGACCCAGTACTTC	CASSGNREETQYF
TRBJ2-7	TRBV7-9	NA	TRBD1	TGTGCCAGCAACCCTCAAGGGGGCCCCTACGAGCAGTACTTC	CASNPQGGPYEQYF
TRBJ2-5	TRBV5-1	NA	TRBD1	TGCGCCAGCAGCTTCGGGACAGGGGGCGTCGGCGAGACCCAGTACTTC	CASSFGTGGVGETQYF
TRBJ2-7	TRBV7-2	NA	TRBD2	TGTGCCAGCAGCTCGATGGGACTAGCGGGGGGCAGCGAGCAGTACTTC	CASSSMGLAGGSEQYF
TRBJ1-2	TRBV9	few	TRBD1	TGTGCCAGCAGCGCCGGGGACAGTCCCTATGGCTACACCTTC	CASSAGDSPYGYTF
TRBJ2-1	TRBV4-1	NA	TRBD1	TGCGCCAGCAGCCAACAGACGGGGACAGTGTACAATGAGCAGTTCTTC	CASSQQTGTVYNEQFF
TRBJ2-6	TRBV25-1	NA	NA	TGTGCCAGCACCTCGGGATCTGGGGCCAACGTCCTGACTTTC	CASTSGSGANVLTF
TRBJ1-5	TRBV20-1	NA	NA	TGCAGTGCTAGAGATGGGGGTGGGGGCAATCAGCCCCAGCATTTT	CSARDGGGGNQPQHF
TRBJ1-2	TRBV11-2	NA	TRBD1	TGTGCCAGCAGCCTAGGACAGGGTCAACCCTATGGCTACACCTTC	CASSLGQGQPYGYTF
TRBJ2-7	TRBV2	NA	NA	TGTGCCAGCAGTGAACGAGAGCCTTACGAGCAGTACTTC	CASSEREPYEQYF
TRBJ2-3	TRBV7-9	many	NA	TGTGCCAGCACCCTCGGTGAGGATACGCAGTATTTT	CASTLGEDTQYF
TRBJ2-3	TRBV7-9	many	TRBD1	TGTGCCAGCAGCTCCCCCGATTGGGCAGGGGGTAATACGCAGTATTTT	CASSSPDWAGGNTQYF
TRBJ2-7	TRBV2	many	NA	TGTGCCAGCAAACTTAACAGCGGATCTAGCTCCTACGAGCAGTACTTC	CASKLNSGSSSYEQYF
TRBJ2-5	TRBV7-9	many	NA	TGTGCCAGCAGCCTGTCTGGGGCGCAAGAGACCCAGTACTTC	CASSLSGAQETQYF
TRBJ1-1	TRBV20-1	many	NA	TGCAGTGCTAGAGATTTGAGGAACACTGAAGCTTTCTTT	CSARDLRNTEAFF
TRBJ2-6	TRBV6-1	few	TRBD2	TGTGCCAGCACCAGAAGGTCGGTAGCGGGAGAGTCTGGGGCCAACGTCCTGACTTTC	CASTRRSVAGESGANVLTF
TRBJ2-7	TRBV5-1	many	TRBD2	TGCGCCAGCAGCTTCAGGACTAGCGGGACCCTGACCTACGAGCAGTACTTC	CASSFRTSGTLTYEQYF
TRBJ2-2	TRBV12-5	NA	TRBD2	TGTGCTAGTGGTTTGGGGTTAGCGGGAGGGCCAACCGGGGAGCTGTTTTTT	CASGLGLAGGPTGELFF
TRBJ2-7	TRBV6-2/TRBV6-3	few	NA	TGTGCCAGCAGTTACTACGGTGGGGAGCAGTACTTC	CASSYYGGEQYF
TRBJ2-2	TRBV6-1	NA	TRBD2	TGTGCCAGCAGGGCGACTAGCGGGAGCACCGGGGAGCTGTTTTTT	CASRATSGSTGELFF
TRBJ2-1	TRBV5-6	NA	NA	TGTGCCAGCAGCTTGGGGCATACCGGGAGTGAGCAGTTCTTC	CASSLGHTGSEQFF
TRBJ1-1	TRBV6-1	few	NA	TGTGCCAGCAGTACCTTCAGGGGCAGGGAGGCACAGCAGAAGGGAGCTTTCTTT	CASSTFRGREAQQKGAFF
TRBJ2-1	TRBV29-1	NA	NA	TGCAGCGTTGAAATAATCTCCTACAATGAGCAGTTCTTC	CSVEIISYNEQFF
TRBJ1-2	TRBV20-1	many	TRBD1	TGCAGTACAGGGGGACAGAGCAACTATGGCTACACCTTC	CSTGGQSNYGYTF
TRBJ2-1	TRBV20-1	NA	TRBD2	TGCAGTGCTAGAGCGACCGGGAGGATTATAAATGAGCAGTTCTTC	CSARATGRIINEQFF
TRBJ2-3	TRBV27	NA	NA	TGTGCCAGCAGTTTTCGGGGGCGAGATACGCAGTATTTT	CASSFRGRDTQYF
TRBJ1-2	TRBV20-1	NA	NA	TGCAGTGCTACGCAGGGTCCCTATGGCTACACCTTC	CSATQGPYGYTF
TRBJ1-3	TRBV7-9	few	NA	TGTGCCAGCAGGCAGGCCTCTGGAAACACCATATATTTT	CASRQASGNTIYF
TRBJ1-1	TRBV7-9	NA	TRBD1	TGTGCCAGCAGCCGGGGGGAGGACAGGGGCCCAGAGCTCATGAACACTGAAGCTTTCTTT	CASSRGEDRGPELMNTEAFF
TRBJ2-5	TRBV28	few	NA	TGTGCCAGCAGTTTGCCCTCACGGGTGACCCAGTACTTC	CASSLPSRVTQYF
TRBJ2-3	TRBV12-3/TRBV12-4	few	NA	TGTGCCAGCAAAAGAGGGGGGGGCACAGATACGCAGTATTTT	CASKRGGGTDTQYF